This T cell receptor beta chain was identified in a study of regulatory T cells in long-lasting Graves disease. Points from the study as a whole: Thyroid tissue went unstudied; only peripheral blood was examined.

This clonotype was detected many times. Its specificity is not known. With 4 bases clipped from V and 3 bases from J, the junction kept 0 bases outside the gene matches. Per the germline V gene, CDR1 is SQVTM and CDR2 is ANQGSEA. The CDR3 extends over 13 amino acids. Noted time point: newly diagnosed GD, antithyroid drugs for less than 3 months. With RNA extracted from PBMCs as input, the TCR library was made. Combining iRepertoire HTBI primers with Arm-PCR of CDR3 regions, the authors built TCR beta libraries. One entry per CDR3 protein, called by TCRdb with MiXCR from the multiplex PCR reads. The sample lists around 450,000 distinct CDR3 sequences, approximately 16% occurring once. The same specimen was also included in a second study, on T cells in Graves' hyperthyroidism and ophthalmopathy. As reported in that work: Researchers defined stable Graves' hyperthyroidism as no ophthalmopathy progression within 18 months.

The V and J genes are TRBV29-1 and TRBJ1-4, with 9 bases matching TRBD1. Sequencing was performed on peripheral blood mononuclear cells (PBMCs), taken at new diagnosis, from a patient treated with antithyroid drugs. This TCR was recovered from a middle-aged woman with Graves disease. CDR3 residues: CSVGTGANEKLFF. CDR3 nucleotides: TGCAGCGTTGGGACAGGGGCTAATGAAAAACTGTTTTTT.